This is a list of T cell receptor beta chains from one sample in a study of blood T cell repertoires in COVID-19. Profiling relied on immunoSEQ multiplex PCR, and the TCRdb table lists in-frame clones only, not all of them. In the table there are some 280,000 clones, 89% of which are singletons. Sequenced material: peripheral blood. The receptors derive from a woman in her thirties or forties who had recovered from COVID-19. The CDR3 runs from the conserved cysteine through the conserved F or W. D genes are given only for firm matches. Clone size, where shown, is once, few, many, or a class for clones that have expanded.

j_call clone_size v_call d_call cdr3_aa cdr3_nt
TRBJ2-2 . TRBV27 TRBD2 CASSLGGGRGNTGELFF TGTGCCAGCAGTTTAGGGGGCGGGAGGGGCAACACCGGGGAGCTGTTTTTT
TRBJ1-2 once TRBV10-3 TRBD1 CAISEPVGQRGVYTF TGTGCCATCAGTGAGCCGGTGGGACAGCGGGGGGTCTACACCTTC
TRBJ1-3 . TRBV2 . CASREQGLNTIYF TGTGCCAGCAGAGAACAGGGTCTAAACACCATATATTTT
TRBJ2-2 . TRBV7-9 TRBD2 CASRPGLAGGPNTGELFF TGTGCCAGCAGGCCCGGACTAGCGGGAGGTCCGAACACCGGGGAGCTGTTTTTT
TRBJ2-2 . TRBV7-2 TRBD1 CASSSQGAGELFF TGTGCCAGCAGCTCACAGGGGGCCGGGGAGCTGTTTTTT
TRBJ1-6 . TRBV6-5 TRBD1 CASSYGTGENSPLHF TGTGCCAGCAGTTATGGGACAGGGGAAAATTCACCCCTCCACTTT
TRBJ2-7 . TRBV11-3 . CASSRGSHYEQYF TGTGCCAGCAGCCGGGGGAGCCACTACGAGCAGTACTTC
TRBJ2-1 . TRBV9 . CASSVRGEYNEQFF TGTGCCAGCAGCGTACGCGGAGAATACAATGAGCAGTTCTTC
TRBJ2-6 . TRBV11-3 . CASSLDLGGSGANVLTF TGTGCCAGCAGCTTAGATTTGGGGGGATCTGGGGCCAACGTCCTGACTTTC
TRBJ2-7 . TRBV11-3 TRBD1 CASSPGTGAYEQYF TGTGCCAGCAGCCCCGGGACAGGGGCCTACGAGCAGTACTTC
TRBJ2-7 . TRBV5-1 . CASSPGTGEGEQYF TGCGCCAGCAGTCCCGGGACGGGAGAGGGGGAGCAGTACTTC
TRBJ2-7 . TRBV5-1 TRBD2 CASSLGGSGNYEQYF TGCGCCAGCAGCTTGGGGGGTAGCGGGAACTACGAGCAGTACTTC
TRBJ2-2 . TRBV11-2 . CASSSQGSTGELFF TGTGCCAGCAGCTCACAGGGTTCCACCGGGGAGCTGTTTTTT
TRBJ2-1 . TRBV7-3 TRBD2 CASSPVAGAPIEQFF TGTGCCAGCAGCCCGGTAGCGGGAGCCCCCATTGAGCAGTTCTTC
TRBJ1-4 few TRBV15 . CATSRDRIGSEKLFF TGTGCCACCAGCAGAGACAGAATAGGGAGTGAAAAACTGTTTTTT
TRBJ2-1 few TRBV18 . CASSPTGSNEQFF TGTGCCAGCTCACCAACAGGGAGCAATGAGCAGTTCTTC
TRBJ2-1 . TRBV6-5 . CASSYSARREQFF TGTGCCAGCAGTTACTCGGCCCGGCGGGAGCAGTTCTTC
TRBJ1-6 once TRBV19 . CASKRDSLAFNSPLHF TGTGCCAGCAAACGGGACTCCCTGGCGTTCAATTCACCCCTCCACTTT
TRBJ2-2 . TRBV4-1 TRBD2 CASSQSSGAGGELFF TGCGCCAGCAGCCAGTCCAGCGGGGCAGGCGGGGAGCTGTTTTTT